This TCR beta chain stems from a study of blood T cells in healthy people across ages. CDR1 is MNHEY and CDR2 is SMNVEV in the germline V gene (reference sequence). Trimming removed 0 bases at V and 5 bases at J, with 10 bases between. CDR3 length: 14 amino acids. For the second PCR, which ran for about 7 to 12 cycles, a sample-barcoded 5' primer and a J-beta primer mix were used. TCRdb re-called the 5' RACE reads through MiXCR, storing one row per CDR3 protein. The top ten hold about 38% of the sample, which has roughly 800,000 distinct CDR3 sequences, 50% to 65% seen once. This sequence was found in a man older than 75 in good health. Sequencing was performed on blood. The chain employs TRBV27 and TRBJ1-2; D uncertain. DNA of the CDR3: TGTGCCAGCAGTTTATCGGGTGGCCGATATGGCTACACCTTC. The encoded protein is CASSLSGGRYGYTF.